A selection of T cell receptor beta chains follows, all from one sample in a study of STAT3 mutations in large granular lymphocyte leukemia. Here immunoSEQ multiplex PCR was the method, and the copy in TCRdb shows in-frame clones only, minus some. The profile shows 30,000 to 45,000 clones, around nine tenths of them singletons. Input material: PBMCs. These receptors were taken from a human donor with T large granular lymphocyte leukemia. Some clones in this sample may be carry-over from other donors' samples. Each CDR3 is given with its conserved first and last residue. D genes are given only for firm matches. For some rows the clone size is stated as once, few or many, or as a class when expanded; others skip it.

abundance: once
j_gene: TRBJ1-5
d_gene: -
v_gene: TRBV6-5
CDR3aa: CASSYSWRNNQPQHF
CDR3nt: TGTGCCAGCAGTTACTCTTGGCGGAACAATCAGCCCCAGCATTTT

abundance: -
j_gene: TRBJ1-1
d_gene: -
v_gene: TRBV6-5
CDR3aa: CASTLGWGGLTEAFF
CDR3nt: TGTGCCAGCACCCTGGGATGGGGGGGCCTGACTGAAGCTTTCTTT

abundance: once
j_gene: TRBJ2-3
d_gene: TRBD2
v_gene: TRBV28
CDR3aa: CASRPAGAGEDTQYF
CDR3nt: TGTGCCAGCAGACCAGCGGGGGCCGGGGAAGATACGCAGTATTTT

abundance: once
j_gene: TRBJ2-3
d_gene: -
v_gene: TRBV5-1
CDR3aa: CASSLEGGLVTDTQYF
CDR3nt: TGCGCCAGCAGCTTGGAGGGGGGGCTTGTCACAGATACGCAGTATTTT

abundance: -
j_gene: TRBJ2-7
d_gene: -
v_gene: TRBV4-3
CDR3aa: CASSQDLQLPWEQYF
CDR3nt: TGCGCCAGCAGCCAAGATCTACAGCTCCCGTGGGAGCAGTACTTC

abundance: -
j_gene: TRBJ1-1
d_gene: TRBD1
v_gene: TRBV2
CDR3aa: CASRGQGKTEAFF
CDR3nt: TGTGCCAGCAGGGGACAGGGTAAAACTGAAGCTTTCTTT

abundance: -
j_gene: TRBJ2-1
d_gene: -
v_gene: TRBV5-1
CDR3aa: CASSRSPVDNEQFF
CDR3nt: TGCGCCAGCAGCCGATCCCCGGTGGACAATGAGCAGTTCTTC

abundance: -
j_gene: TRBJ1-2
d_gene: -
v_gene: TRBV7-9
CDR3aa: CASSPRTGVHYGYTF
CDR3nt: TGTGCCAGCAGCCCCCGGACCGGAGTTCACTATGGCTACACCTTC

abundance: once
j_gene: TRBJ2-3
d_gene: TRBD1
v_gene: TRBV5-6
CDR3aa: CASSPRGQGIDTQYF
CDR3nt: TGTGCCAGCAGCCCGCGCGGACAGGGGATAGATACGCAGTATTTT

abundance: -
j_gene: TRBJ1-2
d_gene: -
v_gene: TRBV6-5
CDR3aa: CASRTDYGYTF
CDR3nt: TGTGCCAGCAGGACGGATTATGGCTACACCTTC

abundance: few
j_gene: TRBJ1-2
d_gene: TRBD1
v_gene: TRBV5-4
CDR3aa: CASSSTGEYGYTF
CDR3nt: TGTGCCAGCAGCTCCACAGGGGAGTATGGCTACACCTTC

abundance: -
j_gene: TRBJ2-5
d_gene: TRBD2
v_gene: TRBV7-2
CDR3aa: CASSSGGLETQYF
CDR3nt: TGTGCCAGCAGCTCGGGGGGACTGGAGACCCAGTACTTC

abundance: -
j_gene: TRBJ1-6
d_gene: TRBD1
v_gene: TRBV2
CDR3aa: CASSERDSLSSYNSPLHF
CDR3nt: TGTGCCAGCAGTGAAAGGGACAGCTTAAGCTCCTATAATTCACCCCTCCACTTT

abundance: -
j_gene: TRBJ1-4
d_gene: TRBD1
v_gene: TRBV28
CDR3aa: CASHRDSREKLFF
CDR3nt: TGTGCCAGCCACAGGGACAGTAGGGAAAAACTGTTTTTT

abundance: -
j_gene: TRBJ2-7
d_gene: -
v_gene: TRBV27
CDR3aa: CASGGTYEQYF
CDR3nt: TGTGCCAGCGGGGGAACCTACGAGCAGTACTTC

abundance: -
j_gene: TRBJ2-3
d_gene: -
v_gene: TRBV7-9
CDR3aa: CASSSSTDTQYF
CDR3nt: TGTGCCAGCAGCTCTAGCACAGATACGCAGTATTTT

abundance: -
j_gene: TRBJ2-1
d_gene: -
v_gene: TRBV4-3
CDR3aa: CASSQGRANEQFF
CDR3nt: TGCGCCAGCAGCCAAGGGAGGGCCAATGAGCAGTTCTTC

abundance: -
j_gene: TRBJ2-5
d_gene: -
v_gene: TRBV7-2
CDR3aa: CASRGDRYQETQYF
CDR3nt: TGTGCCAGCAGGGGAGACAGATACCAAGAGACCCAGTACTTC

abundance: -
j_gene: TRBJ2-3
d_gene: -
v_gene: TRBV15
CDR3aa: CATSRTGFGADTQYF
CDR3nt: TGTGCCACCAGCAGGACGGGGTTCGGGGCAGATACGCAGTATTTT

abundance: -
j_gene: TRBJ2-3
d_gene: -
v_gene: TRBV2
CDR3aa: CASTRDLRDTQYF
CDR3nt: TGTGCCAGCACCCGGGACTTGAGGGATACGCAGTATTTT

abundance: once
j_gene: TRBJ2-4
d_gene: TRBD1
v_gene: TRBV7-9
CDR3aa: CASSLIGTGQNIQYF
CDR3nt: TGTGCCAGCAGCTTAATCGGGACAGGACAAAACATTCAGTACTTC

abundance: -
j_gene: TRBJ2-3
d_gene: TRBD2
v_gene: TRBV7-8
CDR3aa: CASSPAAGGVTDTQYF
CDR3nt: TGTGCCAGCAGCCCGGCCGCGGGGGGGGTCACAGATACGCAGTATTTT

abundance: -
j_gene: TRBJ2-1
d_gene: -
v_gene: TRBV28
CDR3aa: CASSLGGSSYNEQFF
CDR3nt: TGTGCCAGCAGTTTAGGGGGCAGCTCCTACAATGAGCAGTTCTTC

abundance: -
j_gene: TRBJ2-3
d_gene: TRBD1
v_gene: TRBV5-8
CDR3aa: CASSLVGDRGRITDTQYF
CDR3nt: TGTGCCAGCAGCTTGGTTGGGGACAGGGGGCGCATCACAGATACGCAGTATTTT

abundance: -
j_gene: TRBJ2-7
d_gene: -
v_gene: TRBV7-9
CDR3aa: CASSSERRGTREQYF
CDR3nt: TGTGCCAGCAGCTCCGAACGCAGGGGCACACGCGAGCAGTACTTC

abundance: -
j_gene: TRBJ1-4
d_gene: -
v_gene: TRBV5-4
CDR3aa: CASSTTPGRFNEKLFF
CDR3nt: TGTGCCAGCAGCACAACTCCGGGACGCTTTAATGAAAAACTGTTTTTT

abundance: -
j_gene: TRBJ1-1
d_gene: -
v_gene: TRBV6-6
CDR3aa: CASRRGMNTEAFF
CDR3nt: TGTGCCAGCCGCAGGGGAATGAACACTGAAGCTTTCTTT

abundance: -
j_gene: TRBJ2-3
d_gene: TRBD2
v_gene: TRBV5-4
CDR3aa: CASSLSLAGGLSTDTQYF
CDR3nt: TGTGCCAGCAGCTTGTCCCTAGCGGGGGGTCTAAGCACAGATACGCAGTATTTT

abundance: -
j_gene: TRBJ1-2
d_gene: TRBD1
v_gene: TRBV30
CDR3aa: CAWSVSATGGIGYTF
CDR3nt: TGTGCCTGGAGTGTGTCGGCCACAGGGGGTATTGGCTACACCTTC

abundance: -
j_gene: TRBJ2-3
d_gene: TRBD2
v_gene: TRBV19
CDR3aa: CASTRTSGGTDTQYF
CDR3nt: TGTGCCAGTACCCGGACTAGCGGGGGAACAGATACGCAGTATTTT

abundance: once
j_gene: TRBJ2-1
d_gene: -
v_gene: TRBV10-3
CDR3aa: CAMAGSSYNEQFF
CDR3nt: TGTGCCATGGCCGGGAGCTCCTACAATGAGCAGTTCTTC